Following are 2 T cell receptor beta chains from one sample sequenced in a study of T cell repertoires in cytomegalovirus infection. Each CDR3 protein gets one entry after TCRdb re-called the reads with MiXCR. The profile shows 740,000 or so distinct CDR3 sequences, under 40% of them singletons. The sample consisted of PBMCs. These receptor sequences come from a human donor in good health (CMV status not recorded). Some clones in this sample may be carry-over from other donors' samples.

This clonotype was seen a few times. The chain is built from TRBV6-5 and TRBJ2-3; 13 nucleotides align to TRBD2. After removal of 0 bases from V and 8 bases from J, the junction contained 5 bases not matched to a gene. The CDR3 sequence is 16 residues long. Per the germline V gene, CDR1 is MNHEY and CDR2 is SVGAGI. The CDR3 sequence is CASSYSGLAGDGTQYF. CDR3 DNA sequence: TGTGCCAGCAGTTACTCCGGACTAGCGGGAGACGGTACGCAGTATTTT.

This clonotype came up once. Being one base from a much bigger clone, this may be a read error. This chain joins TRBV7-8 and TRBJ2-5; D not resolved. The CDR3 loop spans 14 amino acids. Germline CDR1 SGHVS, CDR2 FQNEAQ. This CDR3 reads CASSPQLTQETKYF. The CDR3 DNA follows: TGTGCCAGCAGCCCTCAGCTTACCCAAGAGACCAAGTACTTC.